The 18 T cell receptor beta chains reported below all come from one sample, sequenced in a study of cytomegalovirus exposure and HLA in healthy donors (dated by TCRdb to 2016 to 2017). Libraries were constructed by the immunoSEQ multiplex PCR assay. TCRdb obtained this table from immuneACCESS and retained in-frame rearrangements with V and J assigned. These tables miss some clones; where compared with another copy, unresolved V genes account for less than half of the shortfall, and the remainder is unexplained. The sample profile shows 100,000 to 150,000 clones; roughly 89% of them were found once. The ten biggest clones cover less than 1.5% of the sample. The sequencing input was PBMCs. These receptors were taken from a young woman in good health and CMV-seronegative.

The chain carries TRBV7-8 and TRBJ2-5, with D possibly being TRBD2 (5 bases). CDR1 is SGHVS, CDR2 FQNEAQ, per germline. The CDR3 is made up of 15 amino acids. The V end was cut by 5 bases, the J end by 5 bases, with 18 bases between. The CDR3 reads CASSTRDGRRETQYF. CDR3 in DNA: TGTGCCAGCAGCACCCGAGACGGCCGGAGGGAGACCCAGTACTTC. The full variable domain, completed using reference TRBV7-8 and TRBJ2-5, is GAGVSQSPRYKVAKRGQDVALRCDPISGHVSLFWYQQALGQGPEFLTYFQNEAQLDKSGLPSDRFFAERPEGSVSTLKIQRTQQEDSAVYLCASSTRDGRRETQYFGPGTRLLVL.

The rearrangement links TRBV6-4 to TRBJ2-3; TRBD2 agrees at 8 bases. From germline, CDR1 is MRHNA and CDR2 SNTAGT. The CDR3 length is 16 residues. The junction had 4 bases not matched to a gene; V was cut back by 2 bases and J by 0 bases. The CDR3 region has the DNA TGTGCCAGCAGTGACGACTCGGGGGGGAGCACAGATACGCAGTATTTT. Its protein is CASSDDSGGSTDTQYF.

The chain joins TRBV6-1 to TRBJ2-1, with 7 positions matching TRBD1. CDR3 length: 13 amino acids. Germline values: CDR1 MNHNS, CDR2 SASEGT. J lost 12 bases, V lost 4 bases, and 9 bases had no gene match. CDR3 DNA: TGTGCCAGCAGTGTCGGGACAGCTAACCCGCAGTTCTTC. This translates into CASSVGTANPQFF.

As DNA, the CDR3 is TGTGCCAGCCAAATGGGGCAGAGCTCCTACGAGCAGTACGTC. Translated, it gives CASQMGQSSYEQYV. This chain uses TRBV6-1 with TRBJ2-7, with D perhaps matching TRBD1 (5 bases). V lost 8 bases, J lost 0 bases, and 14 bases lay in between. The CDR3 has 14 residues. Germline values: CDR1 MNHNS, CDR2 SASEGT.

The chain carries TRBV29-1 and TRBJ2-2, with TRBD2 identical over 7 bases. Germline V lookup: CDR1 SQVTM, CDR2 ANQGSEA. With 4 bases clipped from V and 2 bases from J, the junction kept 4 bases outside the gene matches. CDR3 length: 14 amino acids. CDR3 bases: TGCAGCGTTGGGGCTAGCGGAAACACCGGGGAGCTGTTTTTT. This sequence encodes CSVGASGNTGELFF.

The CDR3, as DNA: TGTGCCATCAGTGGTAGCGGGGGACAAGAGACCCAGTACTTC. It yields the protein CAISGSGGQETQYF. The chain carries TRBV10-3 and TRBJ2-5, with 9 bases lining up with TRBD2. Germline lookup yields CDR1 ENHRY and CDR2 SYGVKD. The V segment lost 4 bases and the J segment 2 bases; nucleotides outside the gene matches: 2. The CDR3 runs 14 residues.

The chain joins TRBV5-6 to TRBJ1-2, with TRBD1 matching over 7 bases. The CDR3 covers 14 residues. CDR1 and CDR2 (germline): SGHDT, YYEEEE. Germline trimming cut 4 bases from V and 2 bases from J; bases unmatched to any gene: 5. The CDR3 DNA reads TGTGCCAGCAGCCGTCGGGACAGCAACTATGGCTACACCTTC. This codes for CASSRRDSNYGYTF.

The chain combines TRBV18 with TRBJ2-5; possibly TRBD2 for D (6 bases). Trimming left V 3 bases short and J 5 bases short, with 13 bases between. The CDR3 contains 14 residues. Germline V CDR1 and CDR2: KGHSH, LQKENI. CDR3 in amino acids: CASSPTGRLETQYF. The CDR3, as DNA: TGTGCCAGCTCACCGACGGGGAGGTTGGAGACCCAGTACTTC.

The V and J genes are TRBV6-5 and TRBJ1-4; D remains unclear. From germline, CDR1 is MNHEY and CDR2 SVGAGI. There are 12 residues in the CDR3. Between the trimmed V and J ends, which lost 6 bases and 8 bases, there was a span of 10 bases. The CDR3 loop reads CASSPGGEKLFF. DNA for the CDR3: TGTGCCAGCAGCCCGGGTGGGGAAAAACTGTTTTTT.

This clone was seen once. CDR3 bases: TGTGCCAGCAGTTCGGGACAAACTGGCTACACCTTC. This gives the protein CASSSGQTGYTF. The chain recombines TRBV5-6 with TRBJ1-2; tentatively, D is TRBD1 (6 bases). The CDR3 contains 12 residues. The ends were cut back, 5 bases at V and 7 bases at J, with 12 bases in the middle. CDR1 is SGHDT, CDR2 YYEEEE, per germline.

The rearrangement links TRBV6-5 to TRBJ1-1; no clear D gene. This CDR3 is built from 15 residues. The V gene's germline CDR1 is MNHEY and CDR2 SVGAGI. Trimming left V 9 bases short and J 2 bases short, with 19 bases between. The DNA of the CDR3 is TGTGCCAGTCATCCGGAGGCGGGAAGAAACACTGAAGCTTTCTTT. Translating it yields CASHPEAGRNTEAFF.

The chain recombines TRBV2 with TRBJ1-5; 12 bases match TRBD1. Germline V gives CDR1 SNHLY, CDR2 FYNNEI. V dropped 5 bases and J dropped 7; count of bases not matched to a gene: 12. CDR3 size: 17 residues. Here the CDR3 DNA reads TGTGCCAGCAGTAAACGACATGGGACAGGGGGCGGGCAGCCCCAGCATTTT. This sequence encodes CASSKRHGTGGGQPQHF.

The rearrangement uses TRBV9 and TRBJ2-5, with unresolved D. CDR1 SGDLS and CDR2 YYNGEE come from the germline V gene. Trimming pared 2 bases from V and 5 bases from J, leaving 10 bases between. The CDR3 consists of 13 residues. The CDR3 DNA is TGTGCCAGCAGCGTTGGAGTTGGGGAGACCCAGTACTTC. This sequence encodes CASSVGVGETQYF.

The chain carries TRBV7-6 and TRBJ2-1, with D possibly matching TRBD1 (6 bases). V was trimmed by 3 bases and J by 0 bases, leaving 9 bases between them. From germline, CDR1 is SGHVS and CDR2 FNYEAQ. The CDR3 totals 15 residues. CDR3 region: CASSLTGSSYNEQFF. The CDR3 coding sequence is TGTGCCAGCAGCTTGACAGGAAGCTCCTACAATGAGCAGTTCTTC.

The chain is built from TRBV25-1 and TRBJ2-2; D not certain. Germline lookup yields CDR1 MGHDK and CDR2 SYGVNS. V lost 4 bases and J lost 4, with 4 bases in between. CDR3 size: 12 residues. The CDR3 loop reads CASSVSTGELFF. CDR3 coding DNA: TGTGCCAGCAGTGTTAGCACCGGGGAGCTGTTTTTT.

The V call is TRBV2, the J call TRBJ2-2, with D maybe TRBD2 (6 bases). CDR3 length: 16 residues. Deletions cut 7 bases from V and 4 bases from J, with 19 bases between. The germline V gene has CDR1 SNHLY and CDR2 FYNNEI. DNA of the CDR3: TGTGCCAGCACCAAGGCGGGGCTATTGGGCACCGGGGAGCTGTTTTTT. This gives the protein CASTKAGLLGTGELFF. Combining the CDR3 with reference TRBV2 and TRBJ2-2 gives the whole variable domain EPEVTQTPSHQVTQMGQEVILRCVPISNHLYFYWYRQILGQKVEFLVSFYNNEISEKSEIFDDQFSVERPDGSNFTLKIRSTKLEDSAMYFCASTKAGLLGTGELFFGEGSRLTVL.

The chain uses TRBV7-2 and TRBJ2-5, with D tentatively TRBD1 (5 bases). The germline V gene encodes CDR1 SGHTA and CDR2 FQGNSA. V lost 7 bases to trimming and J lost 1 base, with 10 bases between them. This CDR3 has 13 residues. CDR3 residues: CASNDRTQETQYF. Written as DNA, the CDR3 is TGTGCCAGCAATGACAGAACCCAAGAGACCCAGTACTTC.

The chain uses TRBV9 and TRBJ2-7, with D perhaps matching TRBD2 (6 bases). The CDR3 spans 13 residues. Trimming removed 0 bases at V and 13 bases at J, with 17 bases between. Germline assignment: CDR1 SGDLS and CDR2 YYNGEE. DNA for the CDR3: TGTGCCAGCAGCGTAGATAGCGGAGTCCCTAATTACTTC. Translating it yields CASSVDSGVPNYF.